These T cell receptor beta chains were read from a single sample in a study of T cells in Graves' hyperthyroidism and ophthalmopathy. TCRdb redid the calling of the multiplex PCR reads with MiXCR, one entry per CDR3 protein. The sample yields under 650,000 distinct CDR3 sequences, 15% to 20% seen once. Input material: blood. The source of these receptors is a woman aged 30 to 39 with Graves' hyperthyroidism. The conserved cysteine and the conserved F or W are not part of the CDR3 here. D genes are given only for firm matches. Size is omitted from some rows. Given values are once, few, many or a class for expanded clones.

cdr3_aa: ASSLGTSGRAQNEQF
cdr3_length: 15
v_call: TRBV27
j_call: TRBJ2-1
d_call: TRBD2
clone_size: many

cdr3_aa: ASSLDRPYGYT
cdr3_length: 11
v_call: TRBV5-8
j_call: TRBJ1-2
d_call: -
clone_size: -

cdr3_aa: ASSPSGDSSYEQY
cdr3_length: 13
v_call: TRBV5-8
j_call: TRBJ2-7
d_call: -
clone_size: -

cdr3_aa: ASSIVSGIYNEQF
cdr3_length: 13
v_call: TRBV19
j_call: TRBJ2-1
d_call: TRBD2
clone_size: -

cdr3_aa: ASSHGTSPYEQY
cdr3_length: 12
v_call: TRBV3-1
j_call: TRBJ2-7
d_call: -
clone_size: -

cdr3_aa: ASSFLGVVETQY
cdr3_length: 12
v_call: TRBV6-1
j_call: TRBJ2-5
d_call: -
clone_size: few

cdr3_aa: ASRVSLASGGYNEQF
cdr3_length: 15
v_call: TRBV19
j_call: TRBJ2-1
d_call: TRBD2
clone_size: few

cdr3_aa: ASSFPSQLTDTQY
cdr3_length: 13
v_call: TRBV28
j_call: TRBJ2-3
d_call: -
clone_size: many

cdr3_aa: SVGQNSYEQY
cdr3_length: 10
v_call: TRBV29-1
j_call: TRBJ2-7
d_call: -
clone_size: few

cdr3_aa: ASSLGGITTQY
cdr3_length: 11
v_call: TRBV7-9
j_call: TRBJ2-3
d_call: -
clone_size: few

cdr3_aa: ASYQDSLNTEAF
cdr3_length: 12
v_call: TRBV27
j_call: TRBJ1-1
d_call: -
clone_size: few

cdr3_aa: ASRPLGQGLGGQY
cdr3_length: 13
v_call: TRBV2
j_call: TRBJ2-5
d_call: TRBD1
clone_size: many

cdr3_aa: ASRRGRSQY
cdr3_length: 9
v_call: TRBV28
j_call: TRBJ2-5
d_call: -
clone_size: many

cdr3_aa: ASKRTLENEQY
cdr3_length: 11
v_call: TRBV2
j_call: TRBJ2-7
d_call: -
clone_size: many

cdr3_aa: ANSLELGKVYGYT
cdr3_length: 13
v_call: TRBV5-1
j_call: TRBJ1-2
d_call: -
clone_size: few

cdr3_aa: SARMTSRNEQF
cdr3_length: 11
v_call: TRBV20-1
j_call: TRBJ2-1
d_call: TRBD2
clone_size: few

cdr3_aa: ASSDRQGYYGYT
cdr3_length: 12
v_call: TRBV2
j_call: TRBJ1-2
d_call: -
clone_size: many